This record concerns one T cell receptor (beta chain) sequence. This entry is derived from a study of blood T cell repertoires in COVID-19. Whole-study context: Spain, Italy and the United States supplied samples that represented acute and convalescent COVID-19. In each case, the material was cDNA or gDNA derived from T cells, B-cell-depleted T cells, or PBMCs.

This CDR3 spans 17 amino acids. In germline, CDR1 is LGHDT, CDR2 YNNKEL (reference sequence). With 1 base clipped from V and 6 bases from J, the junction kept 4 bases outside the gene matches. In the original processing: Reference gene primer amplification gave estimated nucleated cell counts. Clones were read by immunoSEQ multiplex PCR, and TCRdb kept only the in-frame ones, dropping some. V, J and clone size reflect that table, while D and trimming were determined from the DNA. The sample shows 23,000 or so clones, 85% to 95% of them seen only once. Sequenced input: peripheral blood. The sequence came from a woman in her forties or fifties with active COVID-19. The chain combines TRBV3-1 (or the pseudogene TRBV3-2) with TRBJ2-4; TRBD2 matches 15 bases. The CDR3 DNA reads TGTGCCAGCAGCCAAGGGACTAGCGGGGGGGCGGGAAACATTCAGTACTTC. Its translation: CASSQGTSGGAGNIQYF.